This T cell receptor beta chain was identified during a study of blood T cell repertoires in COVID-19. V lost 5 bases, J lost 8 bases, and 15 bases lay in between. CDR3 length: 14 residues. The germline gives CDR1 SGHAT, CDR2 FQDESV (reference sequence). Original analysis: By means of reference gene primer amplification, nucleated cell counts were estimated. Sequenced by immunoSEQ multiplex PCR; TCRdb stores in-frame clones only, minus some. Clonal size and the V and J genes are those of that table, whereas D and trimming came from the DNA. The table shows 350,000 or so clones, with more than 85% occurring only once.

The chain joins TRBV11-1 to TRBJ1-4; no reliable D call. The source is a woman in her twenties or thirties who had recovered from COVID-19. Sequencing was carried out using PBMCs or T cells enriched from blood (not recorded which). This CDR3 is CASSPVITGEKLFF. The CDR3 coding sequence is TGTGCCAGCAGCCCGGTCATCACCGGGGAAAAACTGTTTTTT.